This TCR beta chain was sequenced for a study of post-analysis software for immune sequencing data. Notes on the study in general: In patients, about five TRBV segments were more frequent than in controls, with TRBV5-6, TRBV5-1 and TRBV20-1 among them. Samples made in the same batch grouped tightly together by F measure. Controls had significantly higher normalized Chao1 diversity than multiple sclerosis patients.

The TCR beta cDNA libraries carried unique molecular identifiers. Input of roughly 0.9 to 11 million T cells yielded 500,000 to 650,000 cDNA molecules. TCRdb fed the PCR reads into MiXCR, producing one record per CDR3 protein. The sample has a few hundred thousand distinct CDR3 sequences; around 36% are singletons. This CDR3 contains 14 residues. V was clipped by 5 bases and J by 2 bases, with 12 bases between them. Germline V gene data show CDR1 as SEHNR and CDR2 as FQNEAQ (reference sequence). A few counts support this clonotype. Its antigen is still unknown. Sequences were obtained from blood. This sequence joins TRBV7-9 and TRBJ1-1; D unresolved. The receptor comes from a girl aged 2-17 years with multiple sclerosis. CDR3 amino acids: CASSPALRNTEAFF. The CDR3 DNA reads TGTGCCAGCAGCCCGGCCCTTCGAAACACTGAAGCTTTCTTT.